The table lists the clone carrying this TCR beta chain with many counts. What it recognizes is unknown. The sample is drawn from a study of CD8 T cells in ankylosing spondylitis. Points from the study as a whole: A TCR beta motif of 7 to 9 highly homologous variants seemed to mark ankylosing spondylitis blood.

With molecular barcodes, quantitative 5'-RACE was used to make the TCR beta libraries. TCRdb re-called the 5' RACE reads with MiXCR, one entry per CDR3 protein. The sample holds about 120,000 distinct CDR3 sequences, roughly 15% seen once. Trimming removed 3 bases from V and 4 bases from J, with 8 bases in between. The CDR3 has 13 amino acids. Germline CDR1 SGHRS, CDR2 YFSETQ. The clonotype was recovered from a female donor with ankylosing spondylitis or in good health (not recorded which). The specimen sequenced was blood, either unsorted or a sorted T cell fraction (not recorded which). The chain combines TRBV5-1 with TRBJ2-1; D is perhaps TRBD2 (6 bases). The CDR3 DNA is TGCGCCAGCAGCTCGGGACTTTACAATGAGCAGTTCTTC. Its translation: CASSSGLYNEQFF.